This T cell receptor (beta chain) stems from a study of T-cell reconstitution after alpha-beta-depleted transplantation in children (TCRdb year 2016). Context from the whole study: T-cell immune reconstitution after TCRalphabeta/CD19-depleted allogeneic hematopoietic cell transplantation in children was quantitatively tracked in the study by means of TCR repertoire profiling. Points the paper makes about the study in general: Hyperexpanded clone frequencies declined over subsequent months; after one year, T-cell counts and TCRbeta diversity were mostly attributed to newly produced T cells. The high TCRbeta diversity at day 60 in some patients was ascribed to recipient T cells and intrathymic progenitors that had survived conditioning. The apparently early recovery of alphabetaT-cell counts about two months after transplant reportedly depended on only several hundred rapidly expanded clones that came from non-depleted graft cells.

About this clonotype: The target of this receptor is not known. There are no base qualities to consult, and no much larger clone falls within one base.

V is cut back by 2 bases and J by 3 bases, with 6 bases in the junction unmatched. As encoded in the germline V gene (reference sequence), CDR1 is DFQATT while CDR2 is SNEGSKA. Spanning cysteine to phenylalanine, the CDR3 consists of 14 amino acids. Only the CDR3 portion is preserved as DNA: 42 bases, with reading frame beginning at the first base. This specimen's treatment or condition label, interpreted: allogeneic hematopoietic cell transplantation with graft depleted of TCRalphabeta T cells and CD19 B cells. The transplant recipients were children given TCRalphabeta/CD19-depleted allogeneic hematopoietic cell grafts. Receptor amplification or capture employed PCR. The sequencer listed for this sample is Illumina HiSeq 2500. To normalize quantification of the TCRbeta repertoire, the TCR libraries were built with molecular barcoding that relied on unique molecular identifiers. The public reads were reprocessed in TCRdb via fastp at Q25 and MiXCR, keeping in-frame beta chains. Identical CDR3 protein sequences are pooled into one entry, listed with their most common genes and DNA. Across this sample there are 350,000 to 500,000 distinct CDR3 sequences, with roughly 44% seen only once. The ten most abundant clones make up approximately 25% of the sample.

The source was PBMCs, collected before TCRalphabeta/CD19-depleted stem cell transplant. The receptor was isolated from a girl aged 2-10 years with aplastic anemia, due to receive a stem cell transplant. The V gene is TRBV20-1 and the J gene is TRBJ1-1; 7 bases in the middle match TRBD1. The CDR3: CSARTGEGDTEAFF. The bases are TGCAGTGCTAGAACAGGGGAGGGTGACACTGAAGCTTTCTTT.